This T cell receptor (beta chain) is from a study of shared clonotypes between healthy human individuals. Genomic DNA (from each subset) was split evenly across several immunoSEQ plates. Generated by immunoSEQ multiplex PCR, the TCRdb table keeps only in-frame clones and is missing some. The sample holds around 2,000,000 clones; approximately 94% are singletons and the top ten take more than 0.95%. Germline V lookup: CDR1 MDHEN, CDR2 SYDVKM. Trimming left V 1 base short and J 6 bases short, with 9 bases between. The CDR3 runs 13 residues. Naive CD8 cells lacked CD45RO and underwent positive selection for CCR7, leaving out terminally differentiated effector memory CD45RA+ cells.

The sequenced sample consisted of naive CD8+ T cells sorted from blood. The TCR comes from a man aged 18 to 35 in good health. This rearrangement joins TRBV28 to TRBJ1-2; TRBD1 might be the D (5 bases). CDR3 nucleotides: TGTGCCAGCAGTTTATCAGGGAGCGATGGCTACACCTTC. Residues: CASSLSGSDGYTF.